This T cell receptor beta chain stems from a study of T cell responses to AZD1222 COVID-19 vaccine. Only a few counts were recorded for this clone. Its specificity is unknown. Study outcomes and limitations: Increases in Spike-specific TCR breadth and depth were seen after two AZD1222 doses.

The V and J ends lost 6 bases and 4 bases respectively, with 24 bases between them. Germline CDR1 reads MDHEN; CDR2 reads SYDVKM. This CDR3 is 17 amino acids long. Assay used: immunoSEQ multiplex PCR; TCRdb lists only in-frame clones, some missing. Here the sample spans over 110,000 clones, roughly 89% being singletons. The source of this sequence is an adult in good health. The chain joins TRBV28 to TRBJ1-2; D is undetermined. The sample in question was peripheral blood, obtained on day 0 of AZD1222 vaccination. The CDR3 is CASSPFRRRAIPYGYTF. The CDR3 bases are TGTGCCAGCAGCCCATTTAGACGGAGGGCAATCCCCTATGGCTACACCTTC.